The 32 T cell receptor beta chains given below trace back to one sample, sequenced in a study of lymphopenia after photon versus proton radiotherapy. Here immunoSEQ multiplex PCR was the method, and the copy in TCRdb shows in-frame clones only, minus some. The sample lists about 16,000 clones; more than 75% were seen once. The sample consisted of peripheral blood, taken from a patient treated with proton-based radiotherapy. The source is a man aged 65 to 79 with pancreatic cancer.

The sample holds a few counts of this clone. The chain recombines TRBV6-1 with TRBJ2-7; D is undetermined. The ends were cut back, 3 bases at V and 6 bases at J, with 9 bases in the middle. This CDR3 comprises 12 residues. Germline V gene data show CDR1 as MNHNS and CDR2 as SASEGT. The chain's CDR3 is CASSDPSREQYF. CDR3 DNA: TGTGCCAGCAGTGACCCCTCCCGCGAGCAGTACTTC.

The chain recombines TRBV10-3 with TRBJ2-1; TRBD2 agrees at 8 bases. Germline CDR1 reads ENHRY; CDR2 reads SYGVKD. The CDR3 contains 14 residues. Germline trimming cut 5 bases from V and 6 bases from J; bases unmatched to any gene: 6. The CDR3, as DNA: TGTGCCATCAGTCGGCGGGAGGCGGGCAATGAGCAGTTCTTC. It encodes CAISRREAGNEQFF.

The sample holds one count of this clone. The chain carries TRBV5-1 and TRBJ2-7, with TRBD2 matching over 14 bases. The CDR3 spans 16 residues. CDR1 and CDR2 (germline): SGHRS, YFSETQ. With 4 bases clipped from V and 2 bases from J, the junction kept 5 bases outside the gene matches. CDR3 loop: CASSQPGLAGAYEQYF. DNA for the CDR3: TGCGCCAGCAGCCAACCGGGACTAGCGGGAGCCTACGAGCAGTACTTC.

The genes are TRBV6-1 and TRBJ1-1; D is unclear. There are 11 residues in the CDR3. Germline lookup yields CDR1 MNHNS and CDR2 SASEGT. Trimming removed 1 base at V and 11 bases at J, with 8 bases between. CDR3 in DNA: TGTGCCAGCAGTGAAGTTGTAAGGGCTTTCTTT. Translation: CASSEVVRAFF.

The chain recombines TRBV7-8 with TRBJ2-7; 10 bases match TRBD2. This CDR3 spans 16 amino acids. The germline V gene has CDR1 SGHVS and CDR2 FQNEAQ. The V gene end was trimmed by 5 bases and the J gene end by 3 bases; junction bases not matched to a gene: 10. The CDR3 sequence is CASSPRRSGRFYEQYF. Written as DNA, the CDR3 is TGTGCCAGCAGCCCCCGACGTAGCGGGAGGTTCTACGAGCAGTACTTC.

The chain is built from TRBV6-1 and TRBJ2-7; 8 nucleotides agree with TRBD1. Germline-derived CDR1 and CDR2 are MNHNS and SASEGT. Trimming took 5 bases from V and 7 from J; bases not matched to a gene: 13. This CDR3 spans 15 amino acids. Written as DNA, the CDR3 is TGTGCCAGCAGTTGGGGACAGGTGACAACGGGAGAGCAGTACTTC. Amino acid sequence: CASSWGQVTTGEQYF.

This sequence joins TRBV28 and TRBJ2-2; 9 bases are shared with TRBD1. Germline lookup yields CDR1 MDHEN and CDR2 SYDVKM. The trim removed 5 bases at V and 4 bases at J, leaving 8 bases unmatched. This CDR3 has 16 amino acids. The CDR3 bases are TGTGCCAGCAGTGGACCGGGACAGGGAGGCACCGGGGAGCTGTTTTTT. This translates into CASSGPGQGGTGELFF.

The rearrangement joins TRBV5-8 to TRBJ2-7; tentative D call: TRBD2 (6 bases). V lost 4 bases, J lost 12 bases, and 23 bases lay in between. Germline V gene sequence: CDR1 SGHTS, CDR2 YDEGEE. This CDR3 comprises 14 residues. As DNA, the CDR3 is TGTGCCAGCAGCCCGGGGGAAATTTTAAACCCCTGGTACTTC. Protein: CASSPGEILNPWYF.

The sample holds one count of this clone. The chain combines TRBV28 with TRBJ2-7; D perhaps matches TRBD1 (5 bases). CDR1 and CDR2 (germline): MDHEN, SYDVKM. The CDR3 runs 16 residues. V was trimmed by 5 bases and J by 1 base, leaving 18 bases between them. CDR3 loop: CASSPSGHHTSYEQYF. The CDR3 nucleotides read TGTGCCAGCAGTCCGTCCGGACACCATACTTCCTACGAGCAGTACTTC.

The rearrangement joins TRBV15 to TRBJ2-5; a weak D match, TRBD2 (6 bases). The V and J ends lost 0 bases and 2 bases respectively, with 19 bases between them. Germline CDR1 reads LNHNV; CDR2 reads YYDKDF (reference sequence). The CDR3 has 18 amino acids. As DNA, the CDR3 is TGTGCCACCAGCAGAGATATTTCGTCGGGACTGAGACAAGAGACCCAGTACTTC. It translates to CATSRDISSGLRQETQYF. The entire variable domain, with the rest obtained from reference TRBV15 and TRBJ2-5, is as follows: DAMVIQNPRYQVTQFGKPVTLSCSQTLNHNVMYWYQQKSSQAPKLLFHYYDKDFNNEADTPDNFQSRRPNTSFCFLDIRSPGLGDTAMYLCATSRDISSGLRQETQYFGPGTRLLVL.

The chain combines TRBV10-3 with TRBJ1-6, with a possible D match to TRBD1 (6 bases). Germline values: CDR1 ENHRY, CDR2 SYGVKD. Trimming removed 4 bases at V and 9 bases at J, with 10 bases between. The CDR3 totals 13 residues. The CDR3 region is CAISVGGFSPLHF. In nucleotides, the CDR3 is TGTGCCATCAGTGTTGGGGGCTTTTCACCCCTCCACTTT.

This sequence joins TRBV5-1 and TRBJ2-3; D is unclear. The CDR3 is 15 amino acids. Germline V gives CDR1 SGHRS, CDR2 YFSETQ. The ends were cut back, 3 bases at V and 0 bases at J, with 11 bases in the middle. The CDR3 loop reads CASSSSISSTDTQYF. The CDR3 DNA sequence: TGCGCCAGCAGCTCCAGCATTTCTAGCACAGATACGCAGTATTTT.

This clone was picked up a small number of times. As DNA, the CDR3 is TGCGCCAGCACCCGGGGACGGAACATCTATGGCTACACCTTC. Protein: CASTRGRNIYGYTF. V usage is TRBV4-1 and J usage is TRBJ1-2; TRBD1 might be the D (5 bases). The CDR3 spans 14 residues. CDR1 and CDR2 from the germline V gene are MGHRA and YSYEKL. The V end was cut by 7 bases, the J end by 4 bases, with 16 bases between.

This clone was recorded once. This chain connects TRBV9 to TRBJ1-3; D call uncertain. Trimming took 0 bases from V and 1 from J, leaving 8 bases between them. Germline CDR1 is SGDLS and CDR2 is YYNGEE. The CDR3 has 15 residues. CDR3 coding DNA: TGTGCCAGCAGCGTAGTGGCGGAGTCTGGAAACACCATATATTTT. Its translation: CASSVVAESGNTIYF.

The gene calls are TRBV6-1 and TRBJ1-1, with D possibly TRBD1 on 5 matching bases. V shed 4 bases and J shed 4 bases, with 10 bases lying between them. Germline values: CDR1 MNHNS, CDR2 SASEGT. The CDR3 spans 13 residues. Here the CDR3 reads CASSGRGVTEAFF. The CDR3, as DNA: TGTGCCAGCAGTGGCCGGGGGGTCACTGAAGCTTTCTTT.

The chain employs TRBV5-3 and TRBJ2-1; TRBD1 agrees at 9 bases. TRBV5-3 counts as an open reading frame of uncertain function. The CDR3 runs 17 residues. V shed 2 bases, J shed 1 base, and the junction held 7 bases outside the gene matches. CDR3 sequence reads: CARSFERDRESYNEQFF. The DNA of the CDR3 is TGTGCCAGAAGCTTCGAACGGGACAGGGAATCCTACAATGAGCAGTTCTTC.

The rearrangement uses TRBV14 and TRBJ1-1; D perhaps matches TRBD1 (5 bases). Trimming left V 1 base short and J 7 bases short, with 16 bases between. The CDR3 extends over 15 amino acids. CDR1 is SGHDN and CDR2 is FVKESK in the germline V gene. This chain's CDR3 is CASSQVNGGNGEAFF. The CDR3 DNA sequence: TGTGCCAGCAGCCAAGTGAACGGGGGGAACGGTGAAGCTTTCTTT.

The chain is built from TRBV5-6 and TRBJ2-5, with D perhaps matching TRBD2 (6 bases). Germline V gives CDR1 SGHDT, CDR2 YYEEEE. There are 15 residues in the CDR3. Trimming took 0 bases from V and 4 from J, leaving 13 bases between them. CDR3 nucleotides: TGTGCCAGCAGCTTGGCCTGGGCGGGGCGAGAGACCCAGTACTTC. This translates into CASSLAWAGRETQYF.

The rearrangement joins TRBV11-2 to TRBJ2-3; D possibly uses TRBD1 or TRBD2 (6 bases each). The V end lost 5 bases, the J end lost 3 bases, and 15 bases lay between the germline ends. Germline CDR1 is SGHAT and CDR2 is FQNNGV. CDR3 length: 15 residues. The CDR3 bases are TGTGCCAGCAGCCAAGGGGGGTACTTGACAGATACGCAGTATTTT. It specifies CASSQGGYLTDTQYF.

The chain is built from TRBV30 and TRBJ1-2; no clear D. Trimming took off 0 bases at V and 8 bases at J, with 7 bases between the two ends. This CDR3 has 11 amino acids. CDR1 is GTSNPN and CDR2 is SVGIG in the germline V gene (reference sequence). The chain's CDR3 is CAWSVLRGYTF. CDR3 nucleotide sequence: TGTGCCTGGAGTGTGCTGAGGGGCTACACCTTC.

V and J are TRBV9 and TRBJ2-5; D gene unclear. Germline V gene sequence: CDR1 SGDLS, CDR2 YYNGEE. There are 12 residues in the CDR3. Trimming left V 1 base short and J 4 bases short, with 5 bases between. In DNA, the CDR3 is TGTGCCAGCAGCGTAAACGGAGAGACCCAGTACTTC. This gives the protein CASSVNGETQYF.

The chain has TRBV9 and TRBJ1-1; TRBD1 agrees at 9 bases. This CDR3 is 15 amino acids long. Per the germline V gene, CDR1 is SGDLS and CDR2 is YYNGEE. Trimming removed 0 bases from V and 5 bases from J; junction bases left unmatched: 5. CDR3 nucleotides: TGTGCCAGCAGCGTAGCTCAGGACAGGGGAACTGAAGCTTTCTTT. As protein: CASSVAQDRGTEAFF.

The V and J genes are TRBV11-2 and TRBJ2-1, with TRBD1 identical over 9 bases. The CDR3 length is 16 residues. V shed 3 bases and J 8 bases; nucleotides not matched to a gene: 11. Germline V lookup: CDR1 SGHAT, CDR2 FQNNGV. Written as DNA, the CDR3 is TGTGCCAGCAGCTTGACCGGGACAGGGTTTTCCCATGAGCAGTTCTTC. Protein product: CASSLTGTGFSHEQFF. The full variable domain, rest sourced from reference TRBV11-2 and TRBJ2-1, is EAGVAQSPRYKIIEKRQSVAFWCNPISGHATLYWYQQILGQGPKLLIQFQNNGVVDDSQLPKDRFSAERLKGVDSTLKIQPAKLEDSAVYLCASSLTGTGFSHEQFFGPGTRLTVL.

This sequence joins TRBV10-1 and TRBJ1-2; D is uncertain. The V end was cut by 4 bases, the J end by 4 bases, with 19 bases between. CDR1 and CDR2 from the germline V gene are WNHNN and SYGVQD (reference sequence). CDR3 length equals 16 residues. CDR3 in amino acids: CASSATGSRKTYGYTF. CDR3 DNA: TGCGCCAGCAGTGCCACGGGATCGCGAAAGACCTATGGCTACACCTTC.

The rearrangement joins TRBV14 to TRBJ1-3; 8 nucleotides agree with TRBD1. V gave up 4 bases and J gave up 4 bases; unmatched junction bases: 6. The CDR3 length is 15 residues. Germline CDR1 and CDR2: SGHDN and FVKESK. The CDR3 nucleotides are TGTGCCAGCAGCCCTACCAGGGGGCCGGGAAACACCATATATTTT. Its protein is CASSPTRGPGNTIYF. Full variable domain (rest looked up from reference TRBV14 and TRBJ1-3): EAGVTQFPSHSVIEKGQTVTLRCDPISGHDNLYWYRRVMGKEIKFLLHFVKESKQDESGMPNNRFLAERTGGTYSTLKVQPAELEDSGVYFCASSPTRGPGNTIYFGEGSWLTVV.

This sequence joins TRBV7-2 and TRBJ2-3; no firm D call. The germline V and J ends were trimmed by 1 base and 0 bases, with 5 bases remaining between them. Germline V gives CDR1 SGHTA, CDR2 FQGNSA. The CDR3 is 14 residues long. The CDR3 DNA reads TGTGCCAGCAGCTTAGGTACTAGCACAGATACGCAGTATTTT. Translated, it gives CASSLGTSTDTQYF. Together with reference TRBV7-2 and TRBJ2-3, the CDR3 gives the full variable domain: GAGVSQSPSNKVTEKGKDVELRCDPISGHTALYWYRQSLGQGLEFLIYFQGNSAPDKSGLPSDRFSAERTGGSVSTLTIQRTQQEDSAVYLCASSLGTSTDTQYFGPGTRLTVL.

This rearrangement joins TRBV19 to TRBJ2-3, with unresolved D. This CDR3 region has 15 residues. V dropped 6 bases and J dropped 0 bases, with 13 bases sitting between them. Germline V gene data show CDR1 as LNHDA and CDR2 as SQIVND (reference sequence). The CDR3 DNA is TGTGCCAGTAGATTTACGGCGGCTAGCACAGATACGCAGTATTTT. Protein: CASRFTAASTDTQYF.

This clone was seen a handful of times. This sequence joins TRBV5-1 and TRBJ2-5, with 13 bases aligning to TRBD2. V was pared by 0 bases and J by 3 bases, with 5 bases of the junction left unmatched. This CDR3 is 17 amino acids long. In germline, CDR1 is SGHRS, CDR2 YFSETQ. Here the CDR3 reads CASSLGLAGGREETQYF. The DNA for the CDR3 is TGCGCCAGCAGCTTGGGACTAGCGGGGGGCCGGGAAGAGACCCAGTACTTC.

The chain uses TRBV29-1 and TRBJ2-7, with D maybe TRBD1 (6 bases). V lost 2 bases to trimming and J lost 6 bases, with 11 bases between them. Germline V gives CDR1 SQVTM, CDR2 ANQGSEA. The CDR3 has 12 amino acids. This CDR3 is CSVEQGGREQYF. The CDR3 coding sequence is TGCAGCGTTGAACAAGGGGGTCGCGAGCAGTACTTC.

The chain employs TRBV6-6 and TRBJ2-2, with TRBD2 matching over 7 bases. CDR1 is MNHNY and CDR2 is SVGAGI in the germline V gene (reference sequence). The CDR3 is 14 amino acids. The V segment lost 4 bases and the J segment 3 bases; nucleotides outside the gene matches: 2. The CDR3: CASSLLAYTGELFF. In nucleotides, the CDR3 is TGTGCCAGCAGTTTACTAGCGTACACCGGGGAGCTGTTTTTT.

The chain uses TRBV7-8 and TRBJ1-1; TRBD1 aligns across 9 bases. This CDR3 contains 16 residues. J lost 5 bases, V lost 6 bases, and 13 bases had no gene match. In germline, CDR1 is SGHVS, CDR2 FQNEAQ. As DNA, the CDR3 is TGTGCCAGCAGTATATTTTACGGGACAGGGATGACTGAAGCTTTCTTT. Translating it yields CASSIFYGTGMTEAFF.

The rearrangement links TRBV19 to TRBJ2-1; TRBD1 or TRBD2 may be the D gene (5 bases each). V lost 3 bases and J lost 1, with 10 bases in between. The CDR3 is 15 residues long. CDR1 is LNHDA and CDR2 is SQIVND in the germline V gene (reference sequence). The CDR3 loop reads CASSMRGESYNEQFF. CDR3 in DNA: TGTGCCAGTAGTATGAGAGGGGAGTCCTACAATGAGCAGTTCTTC.